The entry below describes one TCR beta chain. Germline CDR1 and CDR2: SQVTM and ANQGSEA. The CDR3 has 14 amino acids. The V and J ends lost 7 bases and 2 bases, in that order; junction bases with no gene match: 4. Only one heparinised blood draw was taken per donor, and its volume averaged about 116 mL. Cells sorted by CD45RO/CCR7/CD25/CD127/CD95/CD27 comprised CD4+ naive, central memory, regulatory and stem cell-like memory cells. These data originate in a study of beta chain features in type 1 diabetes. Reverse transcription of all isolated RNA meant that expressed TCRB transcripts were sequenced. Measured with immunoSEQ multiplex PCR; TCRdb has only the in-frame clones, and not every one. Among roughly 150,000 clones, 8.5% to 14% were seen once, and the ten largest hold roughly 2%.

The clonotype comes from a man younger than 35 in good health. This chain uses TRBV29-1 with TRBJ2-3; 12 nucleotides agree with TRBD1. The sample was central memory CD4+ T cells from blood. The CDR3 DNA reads TGCAGCGGGGACAGGGGGCAGAACACAGATACGCAGTATTTT. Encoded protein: CSGDRGQNTDTQYF.